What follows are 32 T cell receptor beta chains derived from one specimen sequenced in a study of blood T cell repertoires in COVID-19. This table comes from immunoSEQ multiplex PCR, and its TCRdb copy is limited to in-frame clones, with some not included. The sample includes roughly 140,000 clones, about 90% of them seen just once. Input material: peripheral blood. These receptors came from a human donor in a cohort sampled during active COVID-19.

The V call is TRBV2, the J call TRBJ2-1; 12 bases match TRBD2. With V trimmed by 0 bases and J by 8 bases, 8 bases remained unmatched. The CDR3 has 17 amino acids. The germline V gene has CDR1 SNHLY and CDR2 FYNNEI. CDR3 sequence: CASSEAQLAGGQDEQFF. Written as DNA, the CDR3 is TGTGCCAGCAGTGAAGCGCAACTAGCGGGGGGTCAGGATGAGCAGTTCTTC.

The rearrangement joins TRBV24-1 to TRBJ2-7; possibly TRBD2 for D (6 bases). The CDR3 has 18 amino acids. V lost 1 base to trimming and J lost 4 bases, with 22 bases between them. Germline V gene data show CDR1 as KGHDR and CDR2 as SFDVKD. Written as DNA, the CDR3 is TGTGCCACCAGTGATTTATGGACGCCTCGGGGCAGCGGGTACGAGCAGTACTTC. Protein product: CATSDLWTPRGSGYEQYF.

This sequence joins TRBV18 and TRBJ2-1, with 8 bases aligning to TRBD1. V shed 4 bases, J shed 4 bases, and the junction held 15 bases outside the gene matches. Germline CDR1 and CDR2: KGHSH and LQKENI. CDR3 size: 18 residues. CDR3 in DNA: TGTGCCAGCTCACTACAGGGGGTAAAGCTATCCCCTTACAATGAGCAGTTCTTC. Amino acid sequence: CASSLQGVKLSPYNEQFF.

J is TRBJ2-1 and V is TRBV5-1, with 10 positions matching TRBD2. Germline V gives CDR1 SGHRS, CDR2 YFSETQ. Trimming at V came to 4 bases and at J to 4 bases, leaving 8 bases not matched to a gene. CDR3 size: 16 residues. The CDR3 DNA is TGCGCCAGCAGCCCTAGCGGGGGCTCATATTACAATGAGCAGTTCTTC. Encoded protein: CASSPSGGSYYNEQFF.

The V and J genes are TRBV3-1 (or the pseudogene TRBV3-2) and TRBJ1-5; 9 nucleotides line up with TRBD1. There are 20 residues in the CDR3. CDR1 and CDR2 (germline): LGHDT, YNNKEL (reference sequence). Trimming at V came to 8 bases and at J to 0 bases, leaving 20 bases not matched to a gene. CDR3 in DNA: TGTGCCAGCTCCCCCACGGGACAGGGCCTCGGAGGAAATAGCAATCAGCCCCAGCATTTT. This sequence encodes CASSPTGQGLGGNSNQPQHF.

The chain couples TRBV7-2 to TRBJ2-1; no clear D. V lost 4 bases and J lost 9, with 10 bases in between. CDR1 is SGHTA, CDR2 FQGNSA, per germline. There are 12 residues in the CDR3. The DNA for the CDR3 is TGTGCCAGCAGCTCAACTACGGGTGAGCAGTTCTTC. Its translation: CASSSTTGEQFF.

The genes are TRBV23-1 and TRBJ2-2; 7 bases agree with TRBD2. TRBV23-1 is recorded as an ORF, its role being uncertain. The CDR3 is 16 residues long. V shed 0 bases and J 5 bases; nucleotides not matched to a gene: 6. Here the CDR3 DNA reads TGCGCCAGCAGTCAATCTGGTCGCGGGAGAACCGGGGAGCTGTTTTTT. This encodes CASSQSGRGRTGELFF.

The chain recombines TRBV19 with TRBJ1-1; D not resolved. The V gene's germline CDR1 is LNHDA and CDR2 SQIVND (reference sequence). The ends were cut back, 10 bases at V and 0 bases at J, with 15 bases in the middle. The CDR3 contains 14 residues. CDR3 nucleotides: TGTGCCACCAGCTTAAGAGGAGTGAACACTGAAGCTTTCTTT. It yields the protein CATSLRGVNTEAFF.

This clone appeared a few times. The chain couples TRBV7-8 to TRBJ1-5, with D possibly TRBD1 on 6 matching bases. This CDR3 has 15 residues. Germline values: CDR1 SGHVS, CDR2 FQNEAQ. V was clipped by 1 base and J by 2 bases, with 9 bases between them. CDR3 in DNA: TGTGCCAGCAGCTTAGAGGGGGTTGGCAATCAGCCCCAGCATTTT. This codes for CASSLEGVGNQPQHF.

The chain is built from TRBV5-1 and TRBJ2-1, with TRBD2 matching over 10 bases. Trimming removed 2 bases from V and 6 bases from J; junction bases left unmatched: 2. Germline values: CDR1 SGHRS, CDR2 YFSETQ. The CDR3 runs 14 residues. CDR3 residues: CASSLAGGLNEQFF. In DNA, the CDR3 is TGCGCCAGCAGCTTAGCGGGAGGGCTCAATGAGCAGTTCTTC.

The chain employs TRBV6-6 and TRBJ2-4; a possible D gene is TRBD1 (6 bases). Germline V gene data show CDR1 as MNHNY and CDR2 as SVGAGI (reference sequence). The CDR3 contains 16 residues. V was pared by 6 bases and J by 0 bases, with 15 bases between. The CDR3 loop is CASRPNRDLAKNIQYF. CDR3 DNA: TGTGCCAGCAGACCAAACAGGGACCTAGCCAAAAACATTCAGTACTTC.

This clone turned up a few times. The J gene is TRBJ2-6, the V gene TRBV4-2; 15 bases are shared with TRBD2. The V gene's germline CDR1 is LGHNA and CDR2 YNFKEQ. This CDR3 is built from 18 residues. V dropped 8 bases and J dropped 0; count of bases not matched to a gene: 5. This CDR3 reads CASHRTSGGASGANVLTF. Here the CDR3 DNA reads TGTGCCAGCCACAGGACTAGCGGGGGGGCCTCTGGGGCCAACGTCCTGACTTTC.

CDR3 protein: CASFTGGPDTQYF. CDR3 in DNA: TGTGCCAGTTTCACAGGGGGCCCAGATACGCAGTATTTT. This chain joins TRBV6-5 and TRBJ2-3; TRBD1 aligns across 9 bases. The CDR3 is made up of 13 amino acids. Trimming removed 9 bases from V and 4 bases from J; junction bases left unmatched: 5. The germline gives CDR1 MNHEY, CDR2 SVGAGI.

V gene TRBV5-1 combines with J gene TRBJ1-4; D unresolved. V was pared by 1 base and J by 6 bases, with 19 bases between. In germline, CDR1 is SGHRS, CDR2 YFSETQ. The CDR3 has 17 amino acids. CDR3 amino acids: CASSLSFRRQTYEKLFF. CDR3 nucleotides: TGCGCCAGCAGCTTGTCGTTTCGGCGGCAGACCTATGAAAAACTGTTTTTT.

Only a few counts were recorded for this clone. The CDR3 is CASSRNRRGSGYTF. CDR3 in DNA: TGTGCCAGCAGCCGAAACCGACGGGGGAGTGGCTACACCTTC. The chain uses TRBV11-2 and TRBJ1-2, with D possibly TRBD1 on 5 matching bases. V dropped 5 bases and J dropped 7 bases, with 17 bases sitting between them. The CDR3 length is 14 residues. Germline values: CDR1 SGHAT, CDR2 FQNNGV.

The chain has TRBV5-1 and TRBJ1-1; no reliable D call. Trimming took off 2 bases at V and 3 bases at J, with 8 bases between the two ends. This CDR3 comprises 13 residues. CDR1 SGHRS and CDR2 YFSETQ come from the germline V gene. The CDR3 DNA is TGCGCCAGCAGCTTCGGGAGGGACACTGAAGCTTTCTTT. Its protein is CASSFGRDTEAFF. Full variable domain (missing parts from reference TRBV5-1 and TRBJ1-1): KAGVTQTPRYLIKTRGQQVTLSCSPISGHRSVSWYQQTPGQGLQFLFEYFSETQRNKGNFPGRFSGRQFSNSRSEMNVSTLELGDSALYLCASSFGRDTEAFFGQGTRLTVV.

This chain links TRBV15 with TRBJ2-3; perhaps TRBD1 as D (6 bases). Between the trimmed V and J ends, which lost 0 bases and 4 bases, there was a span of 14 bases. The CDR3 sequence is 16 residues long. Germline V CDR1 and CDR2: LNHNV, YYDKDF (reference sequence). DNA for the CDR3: TGTGCCACCAGCAGAGAGAGGACAGCTGGCGCAGATACGCAGTATTTT. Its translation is CATSRERTAGADTQYF. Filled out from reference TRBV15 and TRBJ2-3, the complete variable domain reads DAMVIQNPRYQVTQFGKPVTLSCSQTLNHNVMYWYQQKSSQAPKLLFHYYDKDFNNEADTPDNFQSRRPNTSFCFLDIRSPGLGDTAMYLCATSRERTAGADTQYFGPGTRLTVL.

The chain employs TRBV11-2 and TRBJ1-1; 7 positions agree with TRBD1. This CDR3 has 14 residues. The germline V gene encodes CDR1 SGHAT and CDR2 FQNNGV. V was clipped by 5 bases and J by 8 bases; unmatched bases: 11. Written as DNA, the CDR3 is TGTGCCAGCAGCCGCCCACTCCGGGACAGCGAAGCTTTCTTT. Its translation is CASSRPLRDSEAFF.

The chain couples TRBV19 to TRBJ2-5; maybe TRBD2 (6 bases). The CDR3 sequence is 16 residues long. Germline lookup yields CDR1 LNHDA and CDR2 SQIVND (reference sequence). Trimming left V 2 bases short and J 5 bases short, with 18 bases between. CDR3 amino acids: CASSIRGGGFGETQYF. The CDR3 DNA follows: TGTGCCAGTAGTATACGAGGTGGGGGGTTCGGGGAGACCCAGTACTTC.

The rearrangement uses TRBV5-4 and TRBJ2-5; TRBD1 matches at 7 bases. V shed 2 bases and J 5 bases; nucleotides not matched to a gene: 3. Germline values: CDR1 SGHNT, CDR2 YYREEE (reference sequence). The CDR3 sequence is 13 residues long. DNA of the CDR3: TGTGCCAGCAGCTTAGGCAGGGGGGAGACCCAGTACTTC. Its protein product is CASSLGRGETQYF.

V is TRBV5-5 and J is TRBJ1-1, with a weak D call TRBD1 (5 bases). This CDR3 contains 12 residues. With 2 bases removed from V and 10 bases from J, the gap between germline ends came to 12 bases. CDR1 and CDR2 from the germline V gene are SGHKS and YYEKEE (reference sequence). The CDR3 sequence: CASSFPGEVAFF. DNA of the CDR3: TGTGCCAGCAGCTTCCCGGGGGAAGTAGCTTTCTTT.

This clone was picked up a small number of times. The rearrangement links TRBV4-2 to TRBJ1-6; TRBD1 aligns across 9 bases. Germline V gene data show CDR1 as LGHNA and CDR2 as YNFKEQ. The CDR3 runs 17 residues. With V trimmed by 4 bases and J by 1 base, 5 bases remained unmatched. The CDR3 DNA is TGTGCCAGCAGCCTTCCGGGACAGGGATCCTATAATTCACCCCTCCACTTT. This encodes CASSLPGQGSYNSPLHF.

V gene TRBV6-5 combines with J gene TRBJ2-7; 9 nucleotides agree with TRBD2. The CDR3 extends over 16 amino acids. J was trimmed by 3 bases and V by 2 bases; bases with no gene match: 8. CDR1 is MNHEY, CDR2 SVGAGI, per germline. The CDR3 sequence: CASSYVIAGVLYEQYF. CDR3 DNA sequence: TGTGCCAGCAGTTACGTGATAGCGGGAGTGCTCTACGAGCAGTACTTC.

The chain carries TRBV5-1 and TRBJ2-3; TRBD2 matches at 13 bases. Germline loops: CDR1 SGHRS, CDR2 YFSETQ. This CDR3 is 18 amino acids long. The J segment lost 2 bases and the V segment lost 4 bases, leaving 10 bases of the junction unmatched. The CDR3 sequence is CASSLKGTSGEHTDTQYF. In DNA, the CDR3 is TGCGCCAGCAGCCTAAAAGGGACTAGCGGGGAACACACAGATACGCAGTATTTT.

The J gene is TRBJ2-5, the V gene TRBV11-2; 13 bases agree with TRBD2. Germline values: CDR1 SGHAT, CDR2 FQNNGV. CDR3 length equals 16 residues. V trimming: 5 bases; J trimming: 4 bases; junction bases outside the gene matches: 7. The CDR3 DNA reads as TGTGCCAGCAGCACCCGGACTAGCGGGGGTACAGAGACCCAGTACTTC. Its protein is CASSTRTSGGTETQYF.

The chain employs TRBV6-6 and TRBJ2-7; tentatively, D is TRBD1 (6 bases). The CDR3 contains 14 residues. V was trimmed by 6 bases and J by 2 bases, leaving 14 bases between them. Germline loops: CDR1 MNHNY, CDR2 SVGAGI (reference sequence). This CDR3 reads CASRVQGPPYEQYF. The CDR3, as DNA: TGTGCCAGCAGAGTACAGGGACCTCCCTACGAGCAGTACTTC.

CDR3 bases: TGTGCCAGCAGTGAAGTAGGACAGCCTCCCTACGAGCAGTACTTC. Its translation: CASSEVGQPPYEQYF. The chain couples TRBV6-1 to TRBJ2-7; D perhaps matches TRBD1 (6 bases). In germline, CDR1 is MNHNS, CDR2 SASEGT. The V and J ends lost 1 base and 2 bases respectively, with 12 bases between them. The CDR3 runs 15 residues.

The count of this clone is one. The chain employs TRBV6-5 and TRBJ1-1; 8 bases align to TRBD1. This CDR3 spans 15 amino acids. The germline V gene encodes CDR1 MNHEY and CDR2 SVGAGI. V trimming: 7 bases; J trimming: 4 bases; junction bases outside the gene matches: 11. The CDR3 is CASNSGTGWGTEAFF. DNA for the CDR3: TGTGCCAGCAACAGTGGGACAGGTTGGGGCACTGAAGCTTTCTTT.

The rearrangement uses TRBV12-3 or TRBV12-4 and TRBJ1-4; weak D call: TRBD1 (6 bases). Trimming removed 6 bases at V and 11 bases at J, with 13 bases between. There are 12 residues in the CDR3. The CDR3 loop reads CASSTETGKLFF. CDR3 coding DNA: TGTGCCAGCAGCACGGAAACAGGGAAACTGTTTTTT.

This CDR3 is CASSPTSGGLSEQFF. The DNA for the CDR3 is TGTGCCAGCAGCCCGACTAGCGGGGGTTTAAGTGAGCAGTTCTTC. V usage is TRBV7-3 and J usage is TRBJ2-1, with TRBD2 matching 12 bases. The CDR3 is made up of 15 amino acids. Germline V gene lookup returns CDR1 SGHTA and CDR2 FQGTGA. Germline trimming cut 5 bases from V and 9 bases from J; bases unmatched to any gene: 8.

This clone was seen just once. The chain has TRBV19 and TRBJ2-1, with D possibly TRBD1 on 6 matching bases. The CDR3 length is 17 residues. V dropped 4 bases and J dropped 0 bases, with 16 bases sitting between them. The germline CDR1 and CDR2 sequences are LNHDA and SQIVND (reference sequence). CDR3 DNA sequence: TGTGCCAGTAGTACTCTCCATGGACAGAGCTCCTACAATGAGCAGTTCTTC. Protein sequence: CASSTLHGQSSYNEQFF.

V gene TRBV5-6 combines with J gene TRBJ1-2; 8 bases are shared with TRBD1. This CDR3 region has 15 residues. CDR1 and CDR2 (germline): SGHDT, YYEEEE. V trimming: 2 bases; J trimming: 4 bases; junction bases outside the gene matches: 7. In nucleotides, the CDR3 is TGTGCCAGCAGCTTCCGGCAGGGGGCACCCTATGGCTACACCTTC. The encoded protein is CASSFRQGAPYGYTF.